The 17 T cell receptor beta chains listed next were all sequenced from one sample in a study of T cell responses to AZD1222 COVID-19 vaccine. Sequenced by immunoSEQ multiplex PCR; TCRdb stores in-frame clones only, minus some. The data hold 80,000 to 95,000 clones, with roughly nine tenths observed a single time. This material consisted of peripheral blood, taken 28 days after the second AZD1222 dose. The receptors here all came from an adult who received the AZD1222 COVID-19 vaccine.

The genes are TRBV5-1 and TRBJ2-7; no clear D. The V end lost 0 bases, the J end lost 5 bases, and 18 bases lay between the germline ends. From germline, CDR1 is SGHRS and CDR2 YFSETQ. The CDR3 covers 16 residues. CDR3 nucleotide sequence: TGCGCCAGCAGCTTGGGGGCTCTCCCTGGCTGGGACGAGCAGTACTTC. This encodes CASSLGALPGWDEQYF.

The rearrangement uses TRBV19 and TRBJ2-6, with D possibly TRBD1 on 6 matching bases. Germline V CDR1 and CDR2: LNHDA, SQIVND (reference sequence). The CDR3 spans 16 residues. V was clipped by 6 bases and J by 1 base, with 13 bases between them. The CDR3 coding sequence is TGTGCCAGTAGCCAACCGCAGGGGTCTGGGGCCAACGTCCTGACTTTC. This codes for CASSQPQGSGANVLTF.

The chain employs TRBV3-1 (or the pseudogene TRBV3-2) and TRBJ2-6; no clear D. The CDR3 covers 11 residues. Germline V lookup: CDR1 LGHDT, CDR2 YNNKEL (reference sequence). Trimming left V 3 bases short and J 10 bases short, with 4 bases between. This CDR3 reads CASSHVNVLTF. The CDR3 coding sequence is TGTGCCAGCAGCCACGTAAACGTCCTGACTTTC.

This clone was detected once. The gene calls are TRBV4-1 and TRBJ1-2; 10 bases map to TRBD1. The CDR3 runs to 15 residues. CDR1 is MGHRA, CDR2 YSYEKL, per germline. V shed 0 bases and J 7 bases; nucleotides not matched to a gene: 5. The CDR3 region is CASSQERRQGAGYTF. For the CDR3, the DNA is TGCGCCAGCAGCCAAGAGAGGAGACAGGGGGCTGGCTACACCTTC.

The chain has TRBV6-5 and TRBJ1-2, with D uncertain. The CDR3 spans 14 residues. V was trimmed by 6 bases and J by 7 bases, leaving 18 bases between them. In germline, CDR1 is MNHEY, CDR2 SVGAGI. The CDR3 nucleotides read TGTGCCAGCAGGTTTCCGGGATCCCGAGGTGGCTACACCTTC. Its protein is CASRFPGSRGGYTF.

The gene calls are TRBV28 and TRBJ1-2; D perhaps matches TRBD1 (5 bases). The germline V gene has CDR1 MDHEN and CDR2 SYDVKM. Trimming cost V 7 bases and J 4 bases, with 10 bases left between them. The length of the CDR3 is 12 residues. The CDR3 reads CASTPGSYGYTF. The CDR3 DNA reads as TGTGCCAGCACCCCAGGGAGCTATGGCTACACCTTC.

DNA of the CDR3: TGTGCCAGCAGCTTAGAGGGTAGAAGGGCCCAGTACTTC. This translates into CASSLEGRRAQYF. The chain is built from TRBV7-2 and TRBJ2-5; D not resolved. The V gene's germline CDR1 is SGHTA and CDR2 FQGNSA. There are 13 residues in the CDR3. V lost 1 base and J lost 9, with 12 bases in between.

This clone was recorded a few times. The rearrangement links TRBV11-2 to TRBJ1-1; possible D gene TRBD1, 6 bases. The CDR3 extends over 16 amino acids. The germline V gene encodes CDR1 SGHAT and CDR2 FQNNGV. V was cut by 2 bases and J by 0 bases, with 13 bases left in between. The CDR3 protein is CASSLTGTIMNTEAFF. For the CDR3, the DNA is TGTGCCAGCAGCTTAACTGGGACAATTATGAACACTGAAGCTTTCTTT. The whole variable domain, remainder taken from reference TRBV11-2 and TRBJ1-1, is EAGVAQSPRYKIIEKRQSVAFWCNPISGHATLYWYQQILGQGPKLLIQFQNNGVVDDSQLPKDRFSAERLKGVDSTLKIQPAKLEDSAVYLCASSLTGTIMNTEAFFGQGTRLTVV.

The genes are TRBV18 and TRBJ1-5, with a tentative D call TRBD1 (5 bases). The CDR3 contains 16 residues. V lost 2 bases and J 7 bases, leaving 18 bases between the germline ends. Germline CDR1 reads KGHSH; CDR2 reads LQKENI. The CDR3 sequence: CASSPFFQGGMQPQHF. The CDR3 nucleotides read TGTGCCAGCTCACCATTCTTTCAGGGAGGGATGCAGCCCCAGCATTTT. Based on the CDR3 plus reference TRBV18 and TRBJ1-5, the full variable domain is NAGVMQNPRHLVRRRGQEARLRCSPMKGHSHVYWYRQLPEEGLKFMVYLQKENIIDESGMPKERFSAEFPKEGPSILRIQQVVRGDSAAYFCASSPFFQGGMQPQHFGDGTRLSIL.

V is TRBV28 and J is TRBJ2-1; the D is unclear. There are 14 residues in the CDR3. Germline CDR1 is MDHEN and CDR2 is SYDVKM. Trimming removed 7 bases at V and 3 bases at J, with 13 bases between. The CDR3 nucleotides are TGTGCCAGCACCCTAAGAGGTCGCTACAATGAGCAGTTCTTC. Protein: CASTLRGRYNEQFF.

A single count supports this clone. This chain joins TRBV28 and TRBJ1-6; no firm D call. Germline V lookup: CDR1 MDHEN, CDR2 SYDVKM. V shed 6 bases and J shed 7 bases, with 13 bases lying between them. The CDR3 is made up of 14 amino acids. DNA for the CDR3: TGTGCCAGCAGCGAGCACCGCCGGAATTCACCCCTCCACTTT. It specifies CASSEHRRNSPLHF. Combining the CDR3 with reference TRBV28 and TRBJ1-6 gives the whole variable domain DVKVTQSSRYLVKRTGEKVFLECVQDMDHENMFWYRQDPGLGLRLIYFSYDVKMKEKGDIPEGYSVSREKKERFSLILESASTNQTSMYLCASSEHRRNSPLHFGNGTRLTVT.

The rearrangement joins TRBV30 to TRBJ1-4; D is uncertain. V was shortened by 5 bases and J by 8 bases, with 12 bases between the two germline ends. This CDR3 is 12 amino acids long. Germline CDR1 and CDR2: GTSNPN and SVGIG (reference sequence). CDR3 in DNA: TGTGCCTGGGGGCGCGATGGGGAAAAACTGTTTTTT. It codes for CAWGRDGEKLFF.

The CDR3 is CASRPRDRGKGYTF. CDR3 bases: TGTGCCAGTAGACCACGGGACAGGGGGAAAGGCTACACCTTC. The genes are TRBV19 and TRBJ1-2; TRBD1 agrees at 11 bases. V lost 6 bases, J lost 8 bases, and 8 bases stayed unmatched. The CDR3 loop spans 14 amino acids. The V gene's germline CDR1 is LNHDA and CDR2 SQIVND (reference sequence).

The chain recombines TRBV28 with TRBJ1-1; D uncertain. The CDR3 has 14 residues. Trimming left V 6 bases short and J 2 bases short, with 13 bases between. The V gene's germline CDR1 is MDHEN and CDR2 SYDVKM. CDR3 sequence: CASRRMEGNTEAFF. The CDR3 region has the DNA TGTGCCAGCAGACGTATGGAGGGAAACACTGAAGCTTTCTTT.

The chain carries TRBV3-1 (or the pseudogene TRBV3-2) and TRBJ1-1; no clear D. The CDR3 has 15 amino acids. The germline V gene encodes CDR1 LGHDT and CDR2 YNNKEL (reference sequence). Deletions cut 7 bases from V and 1 base from J, with 16 bases between. CDR3 amino acids: CASTKRRAPNTEAFF. CDR3 bases: TGTGCCAGCACCAAGAGGAGGGCTCCGAACACTGAAGCTTTCTTT.

The chain is built from TRBV4-1 and TRBJ1-2, with TRBD1 as a possible D gene (6 bases). The V end was cut by 0 bases, the J end by 4 bases, with 18 bases between. There are 17 residues in the CDR3. Germline-derived CDR1 and CDR2 are MGHRA and YSYEKL. The CDR3 loop reads CASSQEPTGFRSYGYTF. Written as DNA, the CDR3 is TGCGCCAGCAGCCAAGAGCCCACAGGGTTTCGCAGCTATGGCTACACCTTC.

The count of this clone is one. The chain couples TRBV6-2 or TRBV6-3 to TRBJ1-1; D is possibly TRBD1 (5 bases). The CDR3 sequence is 16 residues long. CDR1 is MNHEY and CDR2 is SVGEGT in the germline V gene. V lost 0 bases to trimming and J lost 0 bases, with 11 bases between them. The CDR3 sequence is CASSYSRQRLNTEAFF. The DNA for the CDR3 is TGTGCCAGCAGTTACTCCCGACAGAGATTGAACACTGAAGCTTTCTTT.